This T cell receptor beta chain was captured in a study of blood T cell repertoires in COVID-19. Between the trimmed V and J ends, which lost 2 bases and 2 bases, there was a span of 6 bases. The CDR3 contains 13 residues. TCRdb's copy holds only in-frame clones and misses some; the assay was immunoSEQ multiplex PCR. The data hold approximately 300,000 clones, with roughly 84% observed a single time. Details on this clone: Other DNA sequences within the sample encode an identical CDR3.

This chain connects TRBV12-3 or TRBV12-4 to TRBJ1-2, with D perhaps matching TRBD1 (6 bases). The sample taken for sequencing was peripheral blood. The sequence derives from a man between 45 and 60 years old with active or convalescent COVID-19. The CDR3 region is CASSLQGNYGYTF. CDR3 nucleotides: TGTGCCAGCAGTTTACAGGGGAACTATGGCTACACCTTC.